This T cell receptor (beta chain) derives from a study of CD8+CD57+ T cells in acquired aplastic anemia. Looking at the study overall: Sorting CD4+ and CD8+ cells gave DNA averaging about 3.1 ug. Study-wide results and limits: Controls did not differ significantly from patients in CD8+ Simpson's diversity. Patients and controls shared twenty-nine CD8+ CDR3 sequences, which appeared highly expressed in patients and within their immunodominant clones.

Genomic DNA provided the template from which TCR beta VDJ and CDR3 profiles were obtained. Each CDR3 protein gets one entry after TCRdb re-called the reads with MiXCR. The sample holds about 180,000 distinct CDR3 sequences, around 60% seen once. By flow cytometry, patients selected for sequencing had shown an expansion of CD8+CD57+ cells. At blood sampling, none of the patients had yet received therapy. This clonotype was observed a few times. Its antigen is undetermined. From germline, CDR1 is SGDLS and CDR2 YYNGEE. The V end lost 3 bases, the J end lost 4 bases, and 17 bases lay between the germline ends. CDR3 length: 16 residues.

Material for sequencing was sorted CD4+, CD8+, or CD8+CD57+ T cells (not recorded which) from PBMCs. V usage is TRBV9 and J usage is TRBJ1-3; possibly TRBD1 for D (6 bases). The TCR originated in a human donor with aplastic anemia. The CDR3 here is CASSARGPNRGNTIYF. Here the CDR3 DNA reads TGTGCCAGCAGCGCCAGGGGACCCAACAGGGGAAACACCATATATTTT.